The entry below gives a single T cell receptor beta chain sequence along with its context. As originally analysed: Estimated nucleated cell counts came from reference gene primer amplification. Libraries were prepared by immunoSEQ multiplex PCR; TCRdb keeps only in-frame clonotypes and omits some of them. V and J calls and clone size follow that table, whereas D and trimming were derived from the DNA. The table includes under 200,000 clones, about 80% detected once. These data originate in a study of blood T cell repertoires in COVID-19. This CDR3 is 15 amino acids long. Germline V gene data show CDR1 as SNHLY and CDR2 as FYNNEI. J was trimmed by 2 bases and V by 5 bases; bases with no gene match: 5.

This clonotype was sampled from a man aged 70 or older with active or convalescent COVID-19. Sequenced sample: peripheral blood. This sequence joins TRBV2 and TRBJ2-1; 8 nucleotides line up with TRBD2. CDR3 DNA: TGTGCCAGCAGTCGACTAGCGACAGCCTACAATGAGCAGTTCTTC. Its protein product is CASSRLATAYNEQFF.